This entry features one T cell receptor (beta chain) sequence. The antigen is undetermined. Some clones are missing from TCRdb's copy, which holds only in-frame ones; the method was immunoSEQ multiplex PCR. Among just over 200,000 clones listed, more than 75% were seen once. This specimen comes from a study of cytotoxic CD8 clonotypes in ibrutinib-treated CLL. Study-wide results and limits: Age-matched healthy donor levels were exceeded by baseline clonality, which tracked circulating CD8+ T-cell counts.

Deletions cut 9 bases from V and 4 bases from J, with 15 bases between. The V gene's germline CDR1 is LNHDA and CDR2 SQIVND (reference sequence). This CDR3 contains 13 residues. The material sequenced was PBMCs, taken after 12 months of ibrutinib treatment. The receptor was derived from a human donor with chronic lymphocytic leukemia. The chain couples TRBV19 to TRBJ1-2; D not certain. This CDR3 is CASPGRGAYGYTF. CDR3 bases: TGTGCCAGCCCTGGGCGGGGTGCCTATGGCTACACCTTC. Supplemented by reference TRBV19 and TRBJ1-2, the full variable domain reads DGGITQSPKYLFRKEGQNVTLSCEQNLNHDAMYWYRQDPGQGLRLIYYSQIVNDFQKGDIAEGYSVSREKKESFPLTVTSAQKNPTAFYLCASPGRGAYGYTFGSGTRLTVV.